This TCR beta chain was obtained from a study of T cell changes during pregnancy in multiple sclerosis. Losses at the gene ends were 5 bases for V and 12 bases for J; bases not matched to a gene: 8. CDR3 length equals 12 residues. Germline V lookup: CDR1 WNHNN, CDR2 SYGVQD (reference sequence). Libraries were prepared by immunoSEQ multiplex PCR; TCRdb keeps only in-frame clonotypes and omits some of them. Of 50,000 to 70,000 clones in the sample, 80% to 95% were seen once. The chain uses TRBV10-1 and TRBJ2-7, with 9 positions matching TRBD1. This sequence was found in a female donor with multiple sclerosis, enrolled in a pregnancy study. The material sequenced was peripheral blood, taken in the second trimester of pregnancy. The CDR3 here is CASSSGTGSRYF. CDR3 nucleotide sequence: TGCGCCAGCAGTTCCGGGACAGGGTCTAGGTACTTC.